The next 26 T cell receptor beta chains were all read from a single sample in a study of blood T cell repertoires in COVID-19. The protocol was immunoSEQ multiplex PCR, while the TCRdb copy is restricted to in-frame clones and leaves out a portion. The data show over 150,000 clones, 65% to 85% seen once. The specimen was peripheral blood. All receptors derive from a woman between 40 and 55 years old with COVID-19, enrolled during active disease.

The chain couples TRBV5-4 to TRBJ1-1; 11 bases are a match to TRBD1. The CDR3 consists of 17 residues. Germline CDR1 SGHNT, CDR2 YYREEE (reference sequence). J gave up 5 bases and V 2 bases, and 11 bases lay outside the gene matches. The chain's CDR3 is CASSFGDRGERGTEAFF. The CDR3 coding sequence is TGTGCCAGCAGCTTTGGGGACAGGGGGGAACGGGGTACTGAAGCTTTCTTT.

The chain has TRBV5-1 and TRBJ2-1; D possibly corresponds to TRBD2 (5 bases). CDR1 and CDR2 from the germline V gene are SGHRS and YFSETQ. Trimming took off 0 bases at V and 6 bases at J, with 16 bases between the two ends. This CDR3 contains 16 residues. The CDR3 nucleotides read TGCGCCAGCAGCTTGGCCGGGGTTCCCAAACCCAATGAGCAGTTCTTC. The encoded protein is CASSLAGVPKPNEQFF.

This chain uses TRBV6-4 with TRBJ2-7, with D possibly TRBD2 on 5 matching bases. V was pared by 6 bases and J by 3 bases, with 18 bases between. The germline CDR1 and CDR2 sequences are MRHNA and SNTAGT. CDR3 length: 15 residues. The DNA for the CDR3 is TGTGCCAGCAGCCGAGCGATCGAGGGCGACTACGAGCAGTACTTC. It encodes CASSRAIEGDYEQYF.

A single count supports this clone. V is TRBV12-5 and J is TRBJ1-3, with no clear D. The CDR3 consists of 14 residues. The germline gives CDR1 LGHNT, CDR2 FRNRAP. The V gene lost 9 bases and the J gene lost 0 bases, with 12 bases spanning the gap. In nucleotides, the CDR3 is TGTGCTAGCGACCGACTGAGCTCTGGAAACACCATATATTTT. Encoded protein: CASDRLSSGNTIYF.

V gene TRBV12-3 or TRBV12-4 combines with J gene TRBJ1-2, with 7 bases matching TRBD1. V shed 6 bases and J 8 bases; nucleotides not matched to a gene: 6. The CDR3 sequence is 12 residues long. CDR3 amino acids: CASRTQGLGYTF. For the CDR3, the DNA is TGTGCCAGCAGAACACAGGGGTTGGGCTACACCTTC.

V gene TRBV29-1 combines with J gene TRBJ2-2; D ambiguous. The CDR3 contains 15 residues. With 4 bases removed from V and 0 bases from J, the gap between germline ends came to 12 bases. Germline V gene data show CDR1 as SQVTM and CDR2 as ANQGSEA. CDR3 DNA sequence: TGCAGCGTTGTGGGTGGGCCCGCGAACACCGGGGAGCTGTTTTTT. It codes for CSVVGGPANTGELFF.

DNA for the CDR3: TGTGCCAGTACCCCCCGACGGGCGGGGGGGTCTGGGGCCAACGTCCTGACTTTC. Encoded protein: CASTPRRAGGSGANVLTF. The chain carries TRBV19 and TRBJ2-6; 9 bases fit TRBD2. Trimming at V came to 7 bases and at J to 1 base, leaving 11 bases not matched to a gene. The CDR3 totals 18 residues. The germline gives CDR1 LNHDA, CDR2 SQIVND (reference sequence).

The rearrangement links TRBV27 to TRBJ1-4, with 8 bases fitting TRBD1. The CDR3 has 12 amino acids. Germline loops: CDR1 MNHEY, CDR2 SMNVEV (reference sequence). J gave up 7 bases and V 6 bases, and 1 base lay outside the gene matches. CDR3 coding DNA: TGTGCCAGCAGGGACAGGGCTGAAAAACTGTTTTTT. Protein: CASRDRAEKLFF. Together with reference TRBV27 and TRBJ1-4, the CDR3 gives the full variable domain: EAQVTQNPRYLITVTGKKLTVTCSQNMNHEYMSWYRQDPGLGLRQIYYSMNVEVTDKGDVPEGYKVSRKEKRNFPLILESPSPNQTSLYFCASRDRAEKLFFGSGTQLSVL.

The rearrangement links TRBV23-1 to TRBJ1-3, with a weak D call TRBD1 (5 bases). TRBV23-1 is classed as an ORF, of uncertain function. CDR3 size: 16 residues. With 4 bases removed from V and 0 bases from J, the gap between germline ends came to 13 bases. CDR3 region: CASSLGPRGSGNTIYF. The DNA of the CDR3 is TGCGCCAGCAGTCTAGGACCAAGGGGCTCTGGAAACACCATATATTTT.

The chain uses TRBV6-5 and TRBJ1-3; 10 bases are a match to TRBD1. Trimming took 6 bases from V and 6 from J; bases not matched to a gene: 5. CDR3 size: 14 residues. Germline lookup yields CDR1 MNHEY and CDR2 SVGAGI. CDR3 in DNA: TGTGCCAGCAGCACCGGGACAGGGGTAAACACCATATATTTT. Translated, it gives CASSTGTGVNTIYF.

The chain employs TRBV19 and TRBJ2-3; possible D gene TRBD2, 7 bases. Germline CDR1 is LNHDA and CDR2 is SQIVND (reference sequence). V lost 3 bases and J 1 base, leaving 11 bases between the germline ends. The CDR3 length is 15 residues. The CDR3 DNA is TGTGCCAGTAGTATTCGGGGGGCCCGCACAGATACGCAGTATTTT. This encodes CASSIRGARTDTQYF. The variable domain in full, with the rest retrieved from reference TRBV19 and TRBJ2-3, is DGGITQSPKYLFRKEGQNVTLSCEQNLNHDAMYWYRQDPGQGLRLIYYSQIVNDFQKGDIAEGYSVSREKKESFPLTVTSAQKNPTAFYLCASSIRGARTDTQYFGPGTRLTVL.

V is TRBV7-9 and J is TRBJ1-2, with TRBD1 matching over 9 bases. The CDR3 extends over 16 amino acids. After removal of 3 bases from V and 2 bases from J, the junction contained 7 bases not matched to a gene. The germline CDR1 and CDR2 sequences are SEHNR and FQNEAQ (reference sequence). CDR3 bases: TGTGCCAGCAGCTTGACGGGACAGGGACCCAACTATGGCTACACCTTC. It is translated as CASSLTGQGPNYGYTF.

The V call is TRBV5-6, the J call TRBJ1-2; D not certain. CDR1 is SGHDT, CDR2 YYEEEE, per germline. V was cut by 0 bases and J by 4 bases, with 7 bases left in between. This CDR3 has 13 amino acids. The CDR3 sequence: CASSLGGSYGYTF. CDR3 coding DNA: TGTGCCAGCAGCTTGGGCGGGTCCTATGGCTACACCTTC.

V usage is TRBV19 and J usage is TRBJ1-5, with 7 bases matching TRBD1. The V segment lost 4 bases and the J segment 0 bases; nucleotides outside the gene matches: 6. Germline lookup yields CDR1 LNHDA and CDR2 SQIVND (reference sequence). The CDR3 consists of 16 residues. The CDR3 DNA is TGTGCCAGTAGTAACCCACAGGGGTATAGCAATCAGCCCCAGCATTTT. Translated, it gives CASSNPQGYSNQPQHF.

The chain recombines TRBV27 with TRBJ1-1, with 9 bases identical to TRBD1. Germline V gene data show CDR1 as MNHEY and CDR2 as SMNVEV (reference sequence). The CDR3 totals 18 residues. The junction had 15 bases not matched to a gene; V was cut back by 6 bases and J by 1 base. The CDR3 DNA reads as TGTGCCAGCAGCCCTGGGACAGGGACCCTTCGCGGGAACACTGAAGCTTTCTTT. Its protein is CASSPGTGTLRGNTEAFF.

The CDR3 sequence: CASSTTDTEAFF. CDR3 in DNA: TGTGCCAGCAGCACGACAGATACTGAAGCTTTCTTT. The chain combines TRBV28 with TRBJ1-1; D might be TRBD1 (5 bases). This CDR3 is 12 amino acids long. CDR1 is MDHEN, CDR2 SYDVKM, per germline. V gave up 6 bases and J gave up 5 bases, with 10 bases separating them.

In its sample, this clone was seen once. The rearrangement links TRBV7-9 to TRBJ2-7; D possibly corresponds to TRBD1 (5 bases). Germline V gives CDR1 SEHNR, CDR2 FQNEAQ (reference sequence). The V end was cut by 5 bases, the J end by 4 bases, with 9 bases between. This CDR3 has 12 amino acids. The CDR3, as DNA: TGTGCCAGCAGCCTCCAGGGTTACGAGCAGTACTTC. Its translation is CASSLQGYEQYF.

Details on this clone: One junction end does not reproduce the germline sequence, and a read error may be involved. The chain uses TRBV3-1 (or the pseudogene TRBV3-2) and TRBJ1-2; TRBD1 is a possible D gene (5 bases). The CDR3 sequence is 15 residues long. Germline-derived CDR1 and CDR2 are LGHDT and YNNKEL (reference sequence). CDR3: CASSPRGGLNSGYTF. As DNA, the CDR3 is TGTGCCAGCAGCCCCCGGGGGGGATTGAACTCTGGCTACACCTTC.

The J gene is TRBJ1-4, the V gene TRBV5-6, with D possibly matching TRBD1 (6 bases). Looked up from germline, CDR1 is SGHDT and CDR2 is YYEEEE. Deletions cut 0 bases from V and 1 base from J, with 7 bases between. There are 15 residues in the CDR3. As DNA, the CDR3 is TGTGCCAGCAGCTTGGACAGGGTAACTAATGAAAAACTGTTTTTT. It yields the protein CASSLDRVTNEKLFF.

This chain links TRBV7-9 with TRBJ1-1; 7 nucleotides line up with TRBD1. The J segment lost 8 bases and the V segment lost 5 bases, leaving 11 bases of the junction unmatched. Germline assignment: CDR1 SEHNR and CDR2 FQNEAQ (reference sequence). The CDR3 has 14 residues. This CDR3 is CASSGRTGPHEAFF. CDR3 DNA: TGTGCCAGCAGCGGACGGACAGGCCCTCACGAAGCTTTCTTT.

The V gene is TRBV4-1, the J gene TRBJ1-2, with TRBD1 matching 11 bases. Germline assignment: CDR1 MGHRA and CDR2 YSYEKL. V shed 2 bases and J 7 bases; nucleotides not matched to a gene: 6. There are 15 residues in the CDR3. CDR3 bases: TGCGCCAGCAGCCAACCAACCGGGACAGGGGGTGGCTACACCTTC. Translated, it gives CASSQPTGTGGGYTF.

This clone was detected only a few times. The chain uses TRBV19 and TRBJ2-5; D may be TRBD1 (6 bases). The CDR3 has 15 amino acids. From germline, CDR1 is LNHDA and CDR2 SQIVND (reference sequence). Trimming took off 10 bases at V and 2 bases at J, with 20 bases between the two ends. The CDR3 spells CATKGVGATQETQYF. The CDR3 bases are TGTGCCACCAAAGGGGTGGGGGCTACACAAGAGACCCAGTACTTC.

J is TRBJ2-1 and V is TRBV6-2 or TRBV6-3; D uncertain. There are 15 residues in the CDR3. The V gene lost 4 bases and the J gene lost 0 bases, with 10 bases spanning the gap. CDR1 is MNHEY and CDR2 is SVGEGT in the germline V gene. The CDR3 DNA sequence: TGTGCCAGCAGTTCATGGAGCAGCTCCTACAATGAGCAGTTCTTC. It yields the protein CASSSWSSSYNEQFF.

The chain employs TRBV28 and TRBJ2-7; a weak D match, TRBD2 (6 bases). Germline loops: CDR1 MDHEN, CDR2 SYDVKM. This CDR3 is 17 amino acids long. Trimming shortened V by 5 bases and J by 0 bases, and 20 bases separated the two germline ends. Written as DNA, the CDR3 is TGTGCCAGCAGTCCCGGCCCCGGGACTCAAAGCTCCTACGAGCAGTACTTC. Translated, it gives CASSPGPGTQSSYEQYF.

The chain recombines TRBV2 with TRBJ1-3; TRBD1 matches at 10 bases. The V gene's germline CDR1 is SNHLY and CDR2 FYNNEI. The CDR3 extends over 15 amino acids. V lost 5 bases, J lost 4 bases, and 5 bases stayed unmatched. The CDR3 sequence is CASSRDRGAGNTIYF. For the CDR3, the DNA is TGTGCCAGCAGTCGGGACAGGGGCGCCGGAAACACCATATATTTT. Filled out from reference TRBV2 and TRBJ1-3, the complete variable domain reads EPEVTQTPSHQVTQMGQEVILRCVPISNHLYFYWYRQILGQKVEFLVSFYNNEISEKSEIFDDQFSVERPDGSNFTLKIRSTKLEDSAMYFCASSRDRGAGNTIYFGEGSWLTVV.

This rearrangement joins TRBV7-2 to TRBJ2-7; the D is unclear. This CDR3 is 16 amino acids long. V was pared by 1 base and J by 7 bases, with 20 bases between. Per germline, CDR1 SGHTA and CDR2 FQGNSA. The CDR3 DNA is TGTGCCAGCAGCTTAGTTCCCCCCGTCGCTCTAGGAGAGCAGTACTTC. Translating gives CASSLVPPVALGEQYF. Full variable domain (remainder filled in from reference TRBV7-2 and TRBJ2-7): GAGVSQSPSNKVTEKGKDVELRCDPISGHTALYWYRQSLGQGLEFLIYFQGNSAPDKSGLPSDRFSAERTGGSVSTLTIQRTQQEDSAVYLCASSLVPPVALGEQYFGPGTRLTVT.